This T cell receptor beta chain was sequenced in a study of T cell repertoires in cytomegalovirus infection. Whole-study context: Indications came from public TCR beta signatures; they pointed to CMV infection and to a matching HLA type.

Turning to this clonotype: Its antigen is undetermined.

The CDR3 sequence is 15 residues long. Germline V gives CDR1 SGHNT, CDR2 YYREEE (reference sequence). Trimming shortened V by 3 bases and J by 4 bases, and 13 bases separated the two germline ends. Study findings and constraints: In two of eight donors, the top clonotype was HLA-C-restricted CMV-specific.

TCRdb itself ran the reads through MiXCR, one entry per CDR3 protein. The sample includes fewer than 1,000,000 distinct CDR3 sequences, 31% of them seen just once. The genes are TRBV5-4 and TRBJ2-2; D remains unclear. The sequence derives from a human donor in good health (CMV status not recorded). Some clones in this sample may be carry-over from other donors' samples. Sequencing used cultured CD8+ T cells from PBMCs, obtained from culture after CMV antigen stimulation. CDR3 sequence: CASSYVGWGTGELFF. In DNA form, the CDR3 reads TGTGCCAGCAGCTACGTGGGGTGGGGCACCGGGGAGCTGTTTTTT.